The entry that follows covers one T cell receptor beta chain sequence. What it recognizes is unknown. This entry belongs to a study of cytomegalovirus exposure and HLA in healthy donors. The study, taken as a whole, reports: Most of the TCR beta V segments (in an earlier analysis) were productive either about 87% or about 30% of the time. For most TCR sequences rarity was the rule, although some public TCRs occurred in many donors.

Germline loops: CDR1 GTSNPN, CDR2 SVGIG (reference sequence). V shed 0 bases, J shed 3 bases, and the junction held 6 bases outside the gene matches. The length of the CDR3 is 15 residues. The PCR was carried out with 60 Vbeta primers and 13 Jbeta primers. The data were produced by immunoSEQ multiplex PCR, yet TCRdb's version contains in-frame clones alone and is incomplete. Seen here are approximately 140,000 clones, over 70% observed once, and the top ten hold 6.5% to 8%. This sequence was found in a middle-aged woman in good health and CMV-seropositive. The sequenced sample was PBMCs. The gene calls are TRBV30 and TRBJ2-5, with TRBD2 identical over 8 bases. The CDR3 sequence is CAWSVIGGGKETQYF. CDR3 nucleotides: TGTGCCTGGAGTGTAATCGGGGGGGGGAAAGAGACCCAGTACTTC.